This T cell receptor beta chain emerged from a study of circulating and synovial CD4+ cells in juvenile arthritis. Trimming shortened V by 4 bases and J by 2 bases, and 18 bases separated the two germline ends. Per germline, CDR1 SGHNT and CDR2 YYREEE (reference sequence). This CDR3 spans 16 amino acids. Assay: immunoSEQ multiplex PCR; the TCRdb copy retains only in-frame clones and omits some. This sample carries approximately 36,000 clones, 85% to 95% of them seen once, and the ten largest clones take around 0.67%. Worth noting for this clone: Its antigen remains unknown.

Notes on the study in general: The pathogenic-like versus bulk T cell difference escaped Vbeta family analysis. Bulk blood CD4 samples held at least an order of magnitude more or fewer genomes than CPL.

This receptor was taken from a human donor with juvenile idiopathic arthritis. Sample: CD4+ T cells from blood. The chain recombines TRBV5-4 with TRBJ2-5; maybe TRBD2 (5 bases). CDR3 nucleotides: TGTGCCAGCAGCCACTTCGGCCGGGGAACTCAAGAGACCCAGTACTTC. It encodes CASSHFGRGTQETQYF.